This T cell receptor beta chain is drawn from a study of T cell changes during pregnancy in multiple sclerosis. TCRdb's copy holds only in-frame clones and misses some; the assay was immunoSEQ multiplex PCR. The sample carries about 92,000 clones, 80% to 95% recorded once. CDR3 length: 14 residues. Looked up from germline, CDR1 is MDHEN and CDR2 is SYDVKM. Trimming cost V 5 bases and J 5 bases; bases outside gene matches: 8. This TCR was sampled from a female donor with multiple sclerosis, enrolled in a pregnancy study. Material: peripheral blood, obtained in the first trimester of pregnancy. V is TRBV28 and J is TRBJ2-7; 8 nucleotides match TRBD1. This CDR3 is CASSPTGQDDEQYF. The CDR3 coding sequence is TGTGCCAGCAGTCCCACGGGACAGGATGACGAGCAGTACTTC.